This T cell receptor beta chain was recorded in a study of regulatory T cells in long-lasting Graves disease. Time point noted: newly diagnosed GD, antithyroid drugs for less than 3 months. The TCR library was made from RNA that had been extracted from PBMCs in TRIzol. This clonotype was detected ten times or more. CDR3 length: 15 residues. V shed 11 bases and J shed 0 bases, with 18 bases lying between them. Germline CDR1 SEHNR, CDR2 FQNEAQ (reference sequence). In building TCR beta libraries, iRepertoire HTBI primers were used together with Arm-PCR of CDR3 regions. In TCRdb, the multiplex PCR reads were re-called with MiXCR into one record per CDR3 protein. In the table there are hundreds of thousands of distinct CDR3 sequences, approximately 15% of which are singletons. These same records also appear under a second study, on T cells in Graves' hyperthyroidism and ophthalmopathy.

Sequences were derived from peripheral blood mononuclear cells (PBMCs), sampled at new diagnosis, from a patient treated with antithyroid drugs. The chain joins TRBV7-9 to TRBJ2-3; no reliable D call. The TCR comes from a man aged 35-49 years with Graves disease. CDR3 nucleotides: TGTGCCTCATTGAGGCGCGTTTCTAGCACAGATACGCAGTATTTT. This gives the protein CASLRRVSSTDTQYF.